This T cell receptor beta chain was sequenced for a study of blood T cell repertoires in COVID-19. The overall study: Sites across the United States, Italy and Spain contributed samples from acute and convalescent COVID-19. T cells, B-cell-depleted T cells, or PBMCs provided the cDNA or gDNA that served as material.

Authors' methods: Using reference gene primer amplification, nucleated cell counts were estimated. This table comes from immunoSEQ multiplex PCR, and its TCRdb copy is limited to in-frame clones, with some not included. Clone size and V and J calls were adopted from that table, with D and trimming inferred from the DNA. The repertoire includes just under 90,000 clones, 60% to 80% of them detected once, and about 15% sits in the top ten. The CDR3 runs to 15 residues. Per the germline V gene, CDR1 is LGHNA and CDR2 is YSLEER. V lost 1 base and J 1 base, leaving 10 bases between the germline ends. The chain carries TRBV4-3 and TRBJ1-1; D possibly corresponds to TRBD1 (5 bases). Sequenced material: peripheral blood. The sequence derives from a woman over 75 with acute or convalescent COVID-19. CDR3 in DNA: TGCGCCAGCAGCCAAGGGGGCGCTGGGAACACTGAAGCTTTCTTT. This sequence encodes CASSQGGAGNTEAFF.